This note documents a single TCR beta chain sequence. Its cognate antigen is unknown. This record comes from a study of early T cells in non-severe SARS-CoV-2 infection. Whole-study results and caveats: The VDJdb matching leaned toward anti-spike CD8 responses and overlooked private and CD4 specificities.

Germline loops: CDR1 SGHAT, CDR2 FQNNGV. This CDR3 is built from 13 residues. V lost 5 bases and J lost 0, with 7 bases in between. Researchers attached unique molecular identifiers to individual cDNA molecules. Each CDR3 protein is one row after TCRdb ran MiXCR on the 5' RACE reads. The profile covers tens of thousands of distinct CDR3 sequences, with about 16% appearing a single time and around 5.1% taken by the ten largest. The J gene is TRBJ1-2, the V gene TRBV11-2; weak D call: TRBD1 (6 bases). Sequenced: whole blood. The receptor's source is an adult who was a healthcare worker with PCR-confirmed SARS-CoV-2 infection or an uninfected control (not recorded which). In nucleotides, the CDR3 is TGTGCCAGCAGCAGGGACACTAACTATGGCTACACCTTC. Translating it yields CASSRDTNYGYTF.